One and the same sample provided the 28 T cell receptor beta chains below, sequenced in a study of Graves' ophthalmopathy and Graves' hyperthyroidism. The study amplified TCR beta CDR3 regions using RNA transcripts. First-round RT-PCR with HTBI primers preceded a second-round multiplex PCR. TCRdb re-analysed the multiplex PCR reads in MiXCR, keeping a single row per CDR3 protein. The sample includes hundreds of thousands of distinct CDR3 sequences, 35% to 45% of them seen just once. Material for sequencing was peripheral blood. These TCRs come from an adult man with Graves' ophthalmopathy.

This clonotype was observed a few times. The V call is TRBV6-5, the J call TRBJ1-4, with no clear D. Germline V lookup: CDR1 MNHEY, CDR2 SVGAGI. The length of the CDR3 is 14 residues. V lost 6 bases and J lost 4, with 12 bases in between. The CDR3 region has the DNA TGTGCCAGCAGCCAAACTGAAGTTAATGAAAAACTGTTTTTT. Its protein product is CASSQTEVNEKLFF.

This clonotype showed up many times. The chain uses TRBV20-1 and TRBJ2-5, with 11 nucleotides matching TRBD2. The CDR3 sequence is 13 residues long. Trimming cost V 7 bases and J 4 bases; bases outside gene matches: 5. Germline assignment: CDR1 DFQATT and CDR2 SNEGSKA (reference sequence). The CDR3 DNA follows: TGCAGTGTCCCTCTAGCGGGGGGAGAGACCCAGTACTTC. Translated: CSVPLAGGETQYF.

The J gene is TRBJ1-6, the V gene TRBV25-1; 7 bases fit TRBD1. The CDR3 contains 14 residues. The germline V gene encodes CDR1 MGHDK and CDR2 SYGVNS. The trim removed 8 bases at V and 11 bases at J, leaving 12 bases unmatched. CDR3 region: CASSPGQGDTPLHF. CDR3 sequence (DNA): TGTGCCAGCTCACCTGGTCAGGGGGATACACCCCTCCACTTT.

This rearrangement joins TRBV11-3 to TRBJ2-5; 9 nucleotides match TRBD1. The V and J ends lost 1 base and 5 bases, in that order; junction bases with no gene match: 5. The CDR3 sequence is 15 residues long. Per germline, CDR1 SGHNT and CDR2 YENEEA. In DNA, the CDR3 is TGTGCCAGCAGCTTAGGACAGGGGGTATCGGAGACCCAGTACTTC. Protein product: CASSLGQGVSETQYF.

This clonotype was seen a few times. This sequence joins TRBV7-2 and TRBJ2-5; unclear D gene. V shed 11 bases and J shed 2 bases, with 15 bases lying between them. Germline V gene data show CDR1 as SGHTA and CDR2 as FQGNSA. The CDR3 covers 13 residues. CDR3 amino acids: CAWSVVPQETQYF. In DNA, the CDR3 is TGTGCCTGGAGTGTGGTGCCACAAGAGACCCAGTACTTC.

In its sample, this clonotype was seen many times. V usage is TRBV2 and J usage is TRBJ2-7, with D possibly matching TRBD2 (5 bases). The CDR3 is 11 amino acids. Germline V gene data show CDR1 as SNHLY and CDR2 as FYNNEI. V shed 7 bases and J shed 6 bases, with 10 bases lying between them. The CDR3 protein is CASTDGIEQYF. CDR3 sequence (DNA): TGTGCCAGCACGGACGGGATCGAGCAGTACTTC.

This clonotype was detected ten times or more. This sequence joins TRBV10-3 and TRBJ1-2; 12 bases are shared with TRBD1. The germline CDR1 and CDR2 sequences are ENHRY and SYGVKD. The CDR3 is made up of 15 amino acids. Trimming cost V 4 bases and J 7 bases; bases outside gene matches: 7. DNA of the CDR3: TGTGCCATCAGTGTTGGGACAGGGGGCGCGGGTGGCTACACCTTC. This encodes CAISVGTGGAGGYTF.

This clonotype was seen at least ten times. The gene calls are TRBV7-2 and TRBJ2-5; weak D call: TRBD1 (5 bases). Germline V lookup: CDR1 SGHTA, CDR2 FQGNSA. The CDR3 has 13 amino acids. V lost 0 bases and J 4 bases, leaving 6 bases between the germline ends. The CDR3, as DNA: TGTGCCAGCAGCTTAGCGGGGCCAGAGACCCAGTACTTC. Amino acid sequence: CASSLAGPETQYF.

The V and J genes are TRBV10-3 and TRBJ2-2; weak D call: TRBD1 (7 bases). This CDR3 region has 16 residues. Looked up from germline, CDR1 is ENHRY and CDR2 is SYGVKD. V gave up 0 bases and J gave up 5 bases, with 13 bases separating them. CDR3 region: CAISESTGTLTGELFF. The CDR3 DNA is TGTGCCATCAGTGAGTCGACAGGGACTCTAACCGGGGAGCTGTTTTTT.

This chain links TRBV29-1 with TRBJ2-7, with D uncertain. Germline CDR1 reads SQVTM; CDR2 reads ANQGSEA. Trimming shortened V by 7 bases and J by 3 bases, and 22 bases separated the two germline ends. The CDR3 length is 15 residues. The CDR3 nucleotides read TGCAGCGCCAGCAGCTTGAATCCGGAACTCTACGAGCAGTACTTC. It translates to CSASSLNPELYEQYF.

In the case of this clonotype: The germline gene is not matched at one end of the junction; a read error may be the cause. The chain carries TRBV2 and TRBJ2-2; D is possibly TRBD2 (5 bases). The CDR3 extends over 10 amino acids. In germline, CDR1 is SNHLY, CDR2 FYNNEI. CDR3 residues: CASTRVEQFF. The CDR3 DNA is TGTGCCAGCACGCGGGTAGAGCAGTTTTTT. Full variable domain (missing parts from reference TRBV2 and TRBJ2-2): EPEVTQTPSHQVTQMGQEVILRCVPISNHLYFYWYRQILGQKVEFLVSFYNNEISEKSEIFDDQFSVERPDGSNFTLKIRSTKLEDSAMYFCASTRVEQFFGEGSRLTVL.

The chain is built from TRBV10-3 and TRBJ2-7; TRBD1 aligns across 9 bases. J was trimmed by 4 bases and V by 2 bases; bases with no gene match: 9. Germline assignment: CDR1 ENHRY and CDR2 SYGVKD. The length of the CDR3 is 16 residues. CDR3 in amino acids: CAISEGDRDTAYEQYF. CDR3 DNA sequence: TGTGCCATCAGTGAGGGGGACAGGGACACCGCGTACGAGCAGTACTTC.

This clonotype was detected only once. One end of the junction is discordant with germline, which a read error may explain. V is TRBV29-1 and J is TRBJ2-5; D tentatively fits TRBD1 or TRBD2 (5 bases each). Germline V gene sequence: CDR1 SQVTM, CDR2 ANQGSEA. The length of the CDR3 is 8 residues. CDR3 DNA sequence: TGCAGCGGAAAGGGACCCGGCTTC. Translation: CSGKGPGF.

This clonotype has at least ten counts. The chain couples TRBV4-2 to TRBJ1-6, with a tentative D call TRBD1 (5 bases). The germline CDR1 and CDR2 sequences are LGHNA and YNFKEQ. Trimming pared 7 bases from V and 0 bases from J, leaving 10 bases between. There are 15 residues in the CDR3. This CDR3 reads CASNRGSSYNSPLHF. The CDR3 bases are TGTGCCAGCAACCGGGGCAGCTCCTATAATTCACCCCTCCACTTT.

This clonotype was recorded many times. This sequence joins TRBV10-3 and TRBJ1-3, with 9 positions matching TRBD1. The CDR3 runs 15 residues. Germline V gene lookup returns CDR1 ENHRY and CDR2 SYGVKD. The V gene end was trimmed by 5 bases and the J gene end by 4 bases; junction bases not matched to a gene: 6. Here the CDR3 DNA reads TGTGCCATCAGTAAACAGGGGGCGCCGGGAAACACCATATATTTT. It codes for CAISKQGAPGNTIYF.

This clonotype appeared many times. The genes are TRBV2 and TRBJ1-3, with 11 positions matching TRBD1. Germline trimming cut 6 bases from V and 4 bases from J; bases unmatched to any gene: 2. Germline lookup yields CDR1 SNHLY and CDR2 FYNNEI. This CDR3 region has 14 residues. CDR3 coding DNA: TGTGCCAGCAGGGACAGGGGGCTCGGAAACACCATATATTTT. It translates to CASRDRGLGNTIYF. Full variable domain (missing parts from reference TRBV2 and TRBJ1-3): EPEVTQTPSHQVTQMGQEVILRCVPISNHLYFYWYRQILGQKVEFLVSFYNNEISEKSEIFDDQFSVERPDGSNFTLKIRSTKLEDSAMYFCASRDRGLGNTIYFGEGSWLTVV.

V usage is TRBV7-2 and J usage is TRBJ2-2, with D unclear. CDR3 length equals 15 residues. The ends were cut back, 6 bases at V and 4 bases at J, with 15 bases in the middle. Germline V CDR1 and CDR2: SGHTA, FQGNSA. The CDR3 DNA reads as TGTGCCAGCAGAGCCGTAGGGTGGGGCACCGGGGAGCTGTTTTTT. Translation gives CASRAVGWGTGELFF. The full variable domain, with the rest looked up from reference TRBV7-2 and TRBJ2-2, is GAGVSQSPSNKVTEKGKDVELRCDPISGHTALYWYRQSLGQGLEFLIYFQGNSAPDKSGLPSDRFSAERTGGSVSTLTIQRTQQEDSAVYLCASRAVGWGTGELFFGEGSRLTVL.

This clonotype showed up many times. The rearrangement joins TRBV27 to TRBJ1-1; D might be TRBD1 (6 bases). V was clipped by 3 bases and J by 1 base, with 9 bases between them. The germline V gene encodes CDR1 MNHEY and CDR2 SMNVEV (reference sequence). The CDR3 has 14 residues. DNA for the CDR3: TGTGCCAGCAGTTTCGCGACAGGGAACACTGAAGCTTTCTTT. Translated: CASSFATGNTEAFF.

This chain connects TRBV9 to TRBJ1-6; 10 bases fit TRBD1. With V trimmed by 5 bases and J by 8 bases, 16 bases remained unmatched. The germline V gene encodes CDR1 SGDLS and CDR2 YYNGEE. The length of the CDR3 is 18 residues. This CDR3 is CASSLSGVGTGDYSPLHF. For the CDR3, the DNA is TGTGCCAGCAGTTTATCGGGGGTCGGGACAGGGGATTATTCACCCCTCCACTTT.

For this clonotype: A much larger clone is a single base away; this may be a read error. The V gene is TRBV6-5, the J gene TRBJ2-6; D gene unclear. The CDR3 consists of 15 residues. The germline V gene encodes CDR1 MNHEY and CDR2 SVGAGI. V shed 5 bases and J shed 3 bases, with 11 bases lying between them. The DNA for the CDR3 is TGTGCCAGCAGTGGACCGCCTGGTGGGGCCAACGTCCTGACTTTC. Translating gives CASSGPPGGANVLTF.

This chain links TRBV7-2 with TRBJ1-4; maybe TRBD1 (6 bases). Looked up from germline, CDR1 is SGHTA and CDR2 is FQGNSA. V was cut by 3 bases and J by 2 bases, with 19 bases left in between. The CDR3 has 18 residues. The CDR3 coding sequence is TGTGCCAGCAGCTTCAAATCGGCAGGGGCGAGTACTAATGAAAAACTGTTTTTT. The encoded protein is CASSFKSAGASTNEKLFF. Complete variable domain (other parts from reference TRBV7-2 and TRBJ1-4): GAGVSQSPSNKVTEKGKDVELRCDPISGHTALYWYRQSLGQGLEFLIYFQGNSAPDKSGLPSDRFSAERTGGSVSTLTIQRTQQEDSAVYLCASSFKSAGASTNEKLFFGSGTQLSVL.

The rearrangement joins TRBV2 to TRBJ1-4; D is undetermined. There are 13 residues in the CDR3. V shed 2 bases and J shed 7 bases, with 8 bases lying between them. Germline V gene sequence: CDR1 SNHLY, CDR2 FYNNEI. The CDR3 sequence: CASSEMRGEKLFF. The DNA of the CDR3 is TGTGCCAGCAGTGAAATGCGGGGTGAAAAACTGTTTTTT.

Remarks on this clonotype: A read error may be the cause here, since a much bigger clone is one base away. V usage is TRBV7-2 and J usage is TRBJ2-7, with D possibly matching TRBD2 (6 bases). Trimming removed 5 bases at V and 3 bases at J, with 17 bases between. The CDR3 has 15 amino acids. Germline V gives CDR1 SGHTA, CDR2 FQGNSA. In nucleotides, the CDR3 is TGTGCCAGCAGCCTACTTTTGGGGGGATTCTACGAGCAGTACTTC. This sequence encodes CASSLLLGGFYEQYF.

In this sample, this clonotype turned up a few times. The chain employs TRBV4-2 and TRBJ2-7; D may correspond to TRBD1 or TRBD2 (5 bases each). The CDR3 runs 15 residues. Trimming stripped 2 bases from V and 2 bases from J, with 13 bases between. From germline, CDR1 is LGHNA and CDR2 YNFKEQ. The CDR3 DNA is TGTGCCAGCAGCCAACCCGGGACGCCGGCCTACGAGCAGTACTTC. This gives the protein CASSQPGTPAYEQYF.

This clonotype occurred many times. The chain links TRBV7-9 to TRBJ2-7; tentatively, D is TRBD1 or TRBD2 (5 bases each). This CDR3 comprises 14 residues. Germline V gives CDR1 SEHNR, CDR2 FQNEAQ (reference sequence). V lost 4 bases and J 1 base, leaving 11 bases between the germline ends. CDR3 sequence (DNA): TGTGCCAGCAGCTCCCGGGACCAATCCTACGAGCAGTACTTC. This sequence encodes CASSSRDQSYEQYF.

This clonotype has ten or more counts. The genes are TRBV7-9 and TRBJ2-7; maybe TRBD2 (5 bases). CDR1 and CDR2 from the germline V gene are SEHNR and FQNEAQ (reference sequence). V lost 4 bases, J lost 3 bases, and 10 bases lay in between. This CDR3 spans 13 amino acids. Here the CDR3 DNA reads TGTGCCAGCAGCTCAGGACTGGGCTACGAGCAGTACTTC. Protein sequence: CASSSGLGYEQYF. The full variable domain, its missing parts supplied by reference TRBV7-9 and TRBJ2-7, is DTGVSQNPRHKITKRGQNVTFRCDPISEHNRLYWYRQTLGQGPEFLTYFQNEAQLEKSRLLSDRFSAERPKGSFSTLEIQRTEQGDSAMYLCASSSGLGYEQYFGPGTRLTVT.

Remarks on this clonotype: Its ends do not fully match the called genes, so a read error is possible. V gene TRBV25-1 combines with J gene TRBJ2-5; TRBD2 might be the D (6 bases). This CDR3 is 14 amino acids long. Germline CDR1 MGHDK, CDR2 SYGVNS. Written as DNA, the CDR3 is TGTGCCAGCAGTTATAGTGGGGGGACGGAGATCCAGTACTTC. Translating it yields CASSYSGGTEIQYF.

A few counts support this clonotype. A much larger clone lies one base from this, so it may be a read error. The chain has TRBV5-4 and TRBJ1-6; tentative D call: TRBD1 (6 bases). Trimming took 6 bases from V and 12 from J, leaving 16 bases between them. CDR1 is SGHNT, CDR2 YYREEE, per germline (reference sequence). The CDR3 runs 13 residues. The CDR3 coding sequence is TGTGCCAGCAAGGCGAACAGGGAAGAACCCCTCCACTTT. It yields the protein CASKANREEPLHF.